This is a list of T cell receptor beta chains from one sample in a study of blood T cell repertoires in COVID-19. Data came from immunoSEQ multiplex PCR; TCRdb stores just in-frame clones and leaves some out. Of more than 100,000 clones in the sample, roughly 89% were seen once. The source material was peripheral blood. The source of these receptors is a woman of 80 years or more in a cohort sampled during active COVID-19. Both conserved end residues are part of each CDR3. D genes are given only for firm matches. A clone size is listed for some rows: how often the clone was seen (once, few, many), or a class if it is expanded.

d_call,v_call,clone_size,j_call,cdr3_nt,cdr3_aa
.,TRBV3-1/TRBV3-2,.,TRBJ1-1,TGTGCCAGCAGCCGAAACCGACGGGTGAACACTGAAGCTTTCTTT,CASSRNRRVNTEAFF
.,TRBV15,.,TRBJ2-6,TGTGCCACTGAGACTGGTAGATTCTCTGGGGCCAACGTCCTGACTTTC,CATETGRFSGANVLTF
TRBD2,TRBV28,few,TRBJ2-7,TGTGCCACCGGCGGGAGCTCCTACGAGCAGTACTTC,CATGGSSYEQYF
.,TRBV29-1,.,TRBJ1-1,TGCAGCGTTACTTTCAGGGGACGATCTTTCTTT,CSVTFRGRSFF
.,TRBV7-9,few,TRBJ1-5,TGTGCCAGCAGCTCCGGGACTCTCGTTGGAAATCAGCCCCAGCATTTT,CASSSGTLVGNQPQHF
.,TRBV28,once,TRBJ2-7,TGTGCCAGCTCCACCGGAGGAGGGGCCTGGGAGCAGTACTTC,CASSTGGGAWEQYF
.,TRBV29-1,.,TRBJ2-7,TGCAGCGCGGCCCCGGGGACAAGAAACTACGAGCAGTACTTC,CSAAPGTRNYEQYF
.,TRBV28,.,TRBJ2-1,TGTGCCAGCAGTTTAAGAGGTGCCTACAATGAGCAGTTCTTC,CASSLRGAYNEQFF
TRBD1,TRBV28,once,TRBJ2-7,TGTGCCAGCAGTACCCCGGGACAGGGGGATTTCGCGGCCTACGAGCAGTACTTC,CASSTPGQGDFAAYEQYF
TRBD1,TRBV2,.,TRBJ1-3,TGTGCCAGCAGAGGAGGACAGGGCGCCGGTGGAACCATATATTTT,CASRGGQGAGGTIYF
TRBD2,TRBV28,.,TRBJ2-7,TGTGCCAGCAGGGGAGGGACGTTCGGCTACGAGCAGTACTTC,CASRGGTFGYEQYF
.,TRBV27,.,TRBJ2-1,TGTGCCAGCCGTCGGGCGGGACGATACAATGAGCAGTTCTTC,CASRRAGRYNEQFF
TRBD1,TRBV14,.,TRBJ1-6,TGTGCCAGCAGCCGACAGGGGGCAAATTCACCCCTCCACTTT,CASSRQGANSPLHF
TRBD2,TRBV6-1,.,TRBJ2-3,TGTGCCAGCAGTGAAGCGCAGGGAGGGGGCACAGATACGCAGTATTTT,CASSEAQGGGTDTQYF
TRBD1,TRBV13,.,TRBJ2-2,TGTGCCAGCCAGACAGGGTACACCGGGGAGCTGTTTTTT,CASQTGYTGELFF
TRBD1,TRBV5-1,.,TRBJ2-2,TGCGCCAGCAGCCAGGGACAGGAAATCACCGGGGAGCTGTTTTTT,CASSQGQEITGELFF
.,TRBV20-1,.,TRBJ2-3,TGCAGTGCTAGTTTGGCAGGGTGGGGGCAGTATTTT,CSASLAGWGQYF
TRBD1,TRBV3-1/TRBV3-2,.,TRBJ1-6,TGTGCCAGCAGGACGGGACAGGGAGTAAATTCACCCCTCCACTTT,CASRTGQGVNSPLHF
.,TRBV6-5,.,TRBJ2-7,TGTGCCAGCAGTTCTACCTACGAGCAGTACTTC,CASSSTYEQYF
TRBD2,TRBV5-1,once,TRBJ2-1,TGCGCCAGCAGCAACATGGGACTAGCGGGAATAAGCTCCTACAATGAGCAGTTCTTC,CASSNMGLAGISSYNEQFF
.,TRBV3-1/TRBV3-2,.,TRBJ2-1,TGTGCCAGCAGCCAAGACTCTCATGAGCAGTTCTTC,CASSQDSHEQFF
TRBD1,TRBV5-1,.,TRBJ1-6,TGCGCCAGCAGCTTTGGACAGGGGGGCCCACCCCTCCACTTT,CASSFGQGGPPLHF
.,TRBV5-4,.,TRBJ2-7,TGTGCCAGCAGCTCCCGGGACTCCATTACCTACGAGCAGTACTTC,CASSSRDSITYEQYF
.,TRBV28,once,TRBJ2-3,TGTGCCAGCAGTCGGGGGAGTGGGAATACGCAGTATTTT,CASSRGSGNTQYF
TRBD1,TRBV9,.,TRBJ2-7,TGTGCCAGCAGCGAGGGGACAGGGAGGTCCTACGAGCAGTACTTC,CASSEGTGRSYEQYF
.,TRBV2,.,TRBJ1-1,TGTGCCAGCAGTGAACGGCGGCTAGGGGGGAACACTGAAGCTTTCTTT,CASSERRLGGNTEAFF
TRBD1,TRBV5-4,.,TRBJ2-7,TGTGCCAGCAGCTTTGGGACAGGGGGAATTTACGAGCAGTACTTC,CASSFGTGGIYEQYF
.,TRBV5-8,.,TRBJ1-2,TGTGCCAGCAGCCAGAACCCCCGGGGCTATGGCTACACCTTC,CASSQNPRGYGYTF
.,TRBV24-1,.,TRBJ2-2,TGTGCCACCAGTCTGAGATCAGCGGGCCCAAACACCGGGGAGCTGTTTTTT,CATSLRSAGPNTGELFF
.,TRBV21-1,.,TRBJ1-2,TGTGCCAGCAGCAAAGAGTACAGGGACTATGGCTACACCTTC,CASSKEYRDYGYTF
.,TRBV6-5,.,TRBJ1-1,TGTGCCAGCAGTTCAAATCTGAACACTGAAGCTTTCTTT,CASSSNLNTEAFF
.,TRBV5-1,.,TRBJ2-7,TGCGCCAGCAGCTTGGATGGTTGGGACACCGGTCACGAGCAGTACTTC,CASSLDGWDTGHEQYF
TRBD1,TRBV11-2,.,TRBJ1-2,TGTGCCAGCAGCCCACAGGGGAACTATGGCTACACCTTC,CASSPQGNYGYTF
.,TRBV27,.,TRBJ1-5,TGTGCCAGCAGTTTGATTTGGGGGGGTGATCAGCCCCAGCATTTT,CASSLIWGGDQPQHF
TRBD2,TRBV6-5,.,TRBJ2-7,TGTGCCAGCGGGGGGGCCTACGAGCAGTACTTC,CASGGAYEQYF
.,TRBV3-1/TRBV3-2,.,TRBJ1-6,TGTGCCAGCACATGGGGGGGGCTGGGAAATTCACCCCTCCACTTT,CASTWGGLGNSPLHF
.,TRBV28,once,TRBJ2-1,TGTGCCAGCAGTTTACGTCGGGGGGCCGTACAATACAATGAGCAGTTCTTC,CASSLRRGAVQYNEQFF
TRBD2,TRBV7-3,.,TRBJ2-1,TGTGCCAGCAGCTTATCGACTAGCGGGGGGCCTGAGCAGTTCTTC,CASSLSTSGGPEQFF
TRBD2,TRBV5-5,.,TRBJ2-2,TGTGCCAGCAGCCCCGGAGGGAGGGACACCGGGGAGCTGTTTTTT,CASSPGGRDTGELFF
.,TRBV19,.,TRBJ2-2,TGTGCCAGTAAACCCCTTGGCCCTTACACCGGGGAGCTGTTTTTT,CASKPLGPYTGELFF
TRBD2,TRBV6-1,.,TRBJ2-3,TGTGCCAGCAGTGAACTCGGGACTAGCGGGGTAGATACGCAGTATTTT,CASSELGTSGVDTQYF
TRBD2,TRBV3-1/TRBV3-2,.,TRBJ2-5,TGTGCCAGCAGCCAAAGCGTAGCGGGAGGAGAGACCCAGTACTTC,CASSQSVAGGETQYF
TRBD1,TRBV10-3,once,TRBJ2-4,TGTGCCATCAGCGGACAGGGCCAAGCCAAAAACATTCAGTACTTC,CAISGQGQAKNIQYF
.,TRBV5-4,once,TRBJ1-2,TGTGCCAGCAGTATGGAATGGTCTCGGGATTATGGCTACACCTTC,CASSMEWSRDYGYTF
.,TRBV10-2,.,TRBJ2-5,TGCGCCAGCAGTAGCATAGGACTTAGAGAGACCCAGTACTTC,CASSSIGLRETQYF
.,TRBV19,.,TRBJ1-1,TGTGCCAGTAGTATAGAAAGGGGGTCGGGCACTGAAGCTTTCTTT,CASSIERGSGTEAFF
.,TRBV3-1/TRBV3-2,.,TRBJ1-6,TGTGCCAGCAGCCAAGGGGCAGGGGTCTATAATTCACCCCTCCACTTT,CASSQGAGVYNSPLHF
.,TRBV7-9,.,TRBJ1-2,TGTGCCAGCAGACAATTCGGGACGGGAGGGGACGGCTACACCTTC,CASRQFGTGGDGYTF
.,TRBV25-1,.,TRBJ2-3,TGTGCCAGCAGAACCGCGGGGTGGGATACGCAGTATTTT,CASRTAGWDTQYF
.,TRBV7-2,.,TRBJ1-6,TGTGCCAGTACGGGAAATTTGAATTCACCCCTCCACTTT,CASTGNLNSPLHF
TRBD1,TRBV24-1,.,TRBJ2-7,TGTGCCACCATGCCGGACAGGGGGACCTACGAGCAGTACTTC,CATMPDRGTYEQYF
TRBD1,TRBV19,.,TRBJ1-1,TGTGCCAGTAGTATAACAGGGGGGACTGAAGCTTTCTTT,CASSITGGTEAFF
.,TRBV6-5,.,TRBJ2-3,TGTGCCAGCAGTTGGGAGCGGCACACAGATACGCAGTATTTT,CASSWERHTDTQYF
.,TRBV12-3/TRBV12-4,.,TRBJ1-1,TGTGCCAGCACTCCAGCACCGGGCACTGAAGCTTTCTTT,CASTPAPGTEAFF